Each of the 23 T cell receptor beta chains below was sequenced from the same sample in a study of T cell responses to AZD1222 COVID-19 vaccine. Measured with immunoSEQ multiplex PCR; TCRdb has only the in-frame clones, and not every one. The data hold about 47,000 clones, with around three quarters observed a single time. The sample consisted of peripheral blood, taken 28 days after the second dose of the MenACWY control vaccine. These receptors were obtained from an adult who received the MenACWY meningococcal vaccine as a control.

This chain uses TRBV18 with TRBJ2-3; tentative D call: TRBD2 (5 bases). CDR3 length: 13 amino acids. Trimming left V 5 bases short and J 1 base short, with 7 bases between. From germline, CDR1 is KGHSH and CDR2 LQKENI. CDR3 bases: TGTGCCAGCTCAGAGCGGCGCACAGATACGCAGTATTTT. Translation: CASSERRTDTQYF.

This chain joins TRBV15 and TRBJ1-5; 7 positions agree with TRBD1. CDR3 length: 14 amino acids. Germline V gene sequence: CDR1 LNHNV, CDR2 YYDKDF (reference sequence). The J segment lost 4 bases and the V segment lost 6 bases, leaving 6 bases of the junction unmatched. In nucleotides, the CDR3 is TGTGCCACCAGTACGACAGGGCGGAATCAGCCCCAGCATTTT. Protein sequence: CATSTTGRNQPQHF.

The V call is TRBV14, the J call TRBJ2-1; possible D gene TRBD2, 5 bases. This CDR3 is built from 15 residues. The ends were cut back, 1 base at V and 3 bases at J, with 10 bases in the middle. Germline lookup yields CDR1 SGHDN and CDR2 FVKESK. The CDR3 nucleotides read TGTGCCAGCAGCCAAGTAAGCGGAGTCTACAATGAGCAGTTCTTC. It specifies CASSQVSGVYNEQFF.

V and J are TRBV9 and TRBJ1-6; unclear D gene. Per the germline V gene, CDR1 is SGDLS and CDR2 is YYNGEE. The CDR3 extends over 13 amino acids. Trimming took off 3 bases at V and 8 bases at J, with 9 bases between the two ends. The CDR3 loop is CASSERDYSPLHF. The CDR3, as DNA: TGTGCCAGCAGCGAAAGGGATTATTCACCCCTCCACTTT.

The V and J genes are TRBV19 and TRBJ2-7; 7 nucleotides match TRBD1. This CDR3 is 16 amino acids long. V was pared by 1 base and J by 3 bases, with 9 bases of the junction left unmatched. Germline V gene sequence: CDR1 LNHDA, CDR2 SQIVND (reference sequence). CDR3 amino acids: CASSIANRGNDYEQYF. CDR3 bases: TGTGCCAGTAGTATAGCCAACAGGGGAAACGACTACGAGCAGTACTTC.

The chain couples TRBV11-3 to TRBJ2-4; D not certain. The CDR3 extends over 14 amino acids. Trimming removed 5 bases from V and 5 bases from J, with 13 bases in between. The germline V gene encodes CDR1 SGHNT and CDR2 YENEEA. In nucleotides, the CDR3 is TGTGCCAGCAGCCCGGGTGGGGATCAAAACATTCAGTACTTC. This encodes CASSPGGDQNIQYF.

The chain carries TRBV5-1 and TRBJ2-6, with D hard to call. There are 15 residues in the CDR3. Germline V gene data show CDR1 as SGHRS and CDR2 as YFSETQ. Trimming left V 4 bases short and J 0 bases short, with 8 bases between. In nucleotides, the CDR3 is TGCGCCAGCAGCCCGGGCCTCTCTGGGGCCAACGTCCTGACTTTC. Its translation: CASSPGLSGANVLTF.

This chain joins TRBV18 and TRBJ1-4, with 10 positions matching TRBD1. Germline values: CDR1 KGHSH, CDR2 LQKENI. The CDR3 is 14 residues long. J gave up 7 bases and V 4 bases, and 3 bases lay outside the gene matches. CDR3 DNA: TGTGCCAGCTCACTCGGGACAGGGGTTGAAAAACTGTTTTTT. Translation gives CASSLGTGVEKLFF.

The CDR3 DNA reads TGTGCCAGTACCCTAGGGGGGCGCGCCCAAAGCGAGCAGTTCTTC. This sequence encodes CASTLGGRAQSEQFF. The chain links TRBV19 to TRBJ2-1, with D perhaps given as TRBD1 or TRBD2 (6 bases each). V shed 7 bases and J shed 10 bases, with 23 bases lying between them. Per germline, CDR1 LNHDA and CDR2 SQIVND (reference sequence). The CDR3 consists of 15 residues.

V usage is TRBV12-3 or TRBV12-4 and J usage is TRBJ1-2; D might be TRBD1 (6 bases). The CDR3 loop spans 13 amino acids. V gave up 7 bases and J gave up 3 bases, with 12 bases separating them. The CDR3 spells CASKPDSHYGYTF. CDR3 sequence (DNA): TGTGCCAGCAAACCGGACAGCCACTATGGCTACACCTTC.

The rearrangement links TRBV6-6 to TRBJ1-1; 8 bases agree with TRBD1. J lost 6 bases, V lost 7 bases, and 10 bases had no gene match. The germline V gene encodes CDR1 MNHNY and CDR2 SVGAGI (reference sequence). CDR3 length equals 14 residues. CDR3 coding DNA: TGTGCCAGCAACAACAGGGGGGAGCGTCCTGAAGCTTTCTTT. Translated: CASNNRGERPEAFF.

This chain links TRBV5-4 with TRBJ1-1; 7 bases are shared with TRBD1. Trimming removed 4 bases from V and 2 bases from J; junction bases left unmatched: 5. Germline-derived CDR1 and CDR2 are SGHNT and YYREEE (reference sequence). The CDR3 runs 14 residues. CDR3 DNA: TGTGCCAGCAGCCCGGGACAGAAAAACACTGAAGCTTTCTTT. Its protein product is CASSPGQKNTEAFF.

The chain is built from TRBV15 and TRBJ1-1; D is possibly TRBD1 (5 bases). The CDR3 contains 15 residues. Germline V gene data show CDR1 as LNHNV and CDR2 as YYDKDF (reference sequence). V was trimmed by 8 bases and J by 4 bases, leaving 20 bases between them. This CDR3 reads CATEVGLSQGTEAFF. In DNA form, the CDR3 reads TGTGCCACCGAAGTCGGGTTGTCTCAGGGCACTGAAGCTTTCTTT.

CDR3 region: CASSARGSGGSPLHF. The CDR3 DNA reads TGTGCCAGCAGCGCGCGGGGGAGTGGTGGTTCACCCCTCCACTTT. V gene TRBV7-6 combines with J gene TRBJ1-6, with a weak D call TRBD1 (5 bases). Germline-derived CDR1 and CDR2 are SGHVS and FNYEAQ. The CDR3 contains 15 residues. Trimming took off 5 bases at V and 9 bases at J, with 17 bases between the two ends.

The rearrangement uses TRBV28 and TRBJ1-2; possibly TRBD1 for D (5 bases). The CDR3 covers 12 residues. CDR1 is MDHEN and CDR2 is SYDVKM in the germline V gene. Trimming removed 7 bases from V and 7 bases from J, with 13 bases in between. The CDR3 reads CASKVIDSGYTF. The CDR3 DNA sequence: TGTGCCAGCAAGGTAATAGACAGTGGCTACACCTTC.

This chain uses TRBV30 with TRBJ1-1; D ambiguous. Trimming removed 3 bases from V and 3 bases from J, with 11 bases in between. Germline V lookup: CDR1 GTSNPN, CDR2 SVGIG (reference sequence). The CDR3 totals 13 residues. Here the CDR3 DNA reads TGTGCCTGGAGCGAGGTTGGGCACACTGAAGCTTTCTTT. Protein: CAWSEVGHTEAFF.

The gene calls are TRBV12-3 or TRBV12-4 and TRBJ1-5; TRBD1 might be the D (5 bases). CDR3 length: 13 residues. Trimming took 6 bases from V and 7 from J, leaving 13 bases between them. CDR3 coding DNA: TGTGCCAGCAGCCGTGGATGGGGCCAGCCCCAGCATTTT. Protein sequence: CASSRGWGQPQHF.

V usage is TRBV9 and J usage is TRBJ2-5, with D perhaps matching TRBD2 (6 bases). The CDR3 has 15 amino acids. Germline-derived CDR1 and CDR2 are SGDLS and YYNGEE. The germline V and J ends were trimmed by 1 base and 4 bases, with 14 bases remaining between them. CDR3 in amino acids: CASSVIAESAETQYF. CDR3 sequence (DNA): TGTGCCAGCAGCGTAATAGCGGAGTCGGCAGAGACCCAGTACTTC.

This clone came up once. This CDR3 is CASSSLSGGARDEQFF. The CDR3 region has the DNA TGTGCCAGCAGCTCCTTGAGCGGGGGGGCTCGCGATGAGCAGTTCTTC. The chain links TRBV9 to TRBJ2-1; 10 bases line up with TRBD2. Trimming removed 4 bases from V and 8 bases from J; junction bases left unmatched: 12. CDR3 length: 16 amino acids. Germline V gene lookup returns CDR1 SGDLS and CDR2 YYNGEE.

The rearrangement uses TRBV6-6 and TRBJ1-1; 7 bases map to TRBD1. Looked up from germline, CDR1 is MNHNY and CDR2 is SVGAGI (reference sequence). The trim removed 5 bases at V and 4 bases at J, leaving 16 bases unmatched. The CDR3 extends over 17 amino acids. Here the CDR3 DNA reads TGTGCCAGCAGTCAGAGACTCTACAGGGGTGGATTCACTGAAGCTTTCTTT. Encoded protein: CASSQRLYRGGFTEAFF.

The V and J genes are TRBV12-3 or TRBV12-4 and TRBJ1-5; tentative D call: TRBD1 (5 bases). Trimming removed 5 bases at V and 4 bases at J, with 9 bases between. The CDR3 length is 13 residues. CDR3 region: CASSVRVNQPQHF. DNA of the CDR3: TGTGCCAGCAGTGTCAGGGTGAATCAGCCCCAGCATTTT.

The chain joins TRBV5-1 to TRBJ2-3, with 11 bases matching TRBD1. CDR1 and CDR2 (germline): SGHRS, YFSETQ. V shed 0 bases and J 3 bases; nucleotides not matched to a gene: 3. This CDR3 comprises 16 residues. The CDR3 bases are TGCGCCAGCAGCTTGGGAGGACAGGGGGCGACAGATACGCAGTATTTT. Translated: CASSLGGQGATDTQYF.

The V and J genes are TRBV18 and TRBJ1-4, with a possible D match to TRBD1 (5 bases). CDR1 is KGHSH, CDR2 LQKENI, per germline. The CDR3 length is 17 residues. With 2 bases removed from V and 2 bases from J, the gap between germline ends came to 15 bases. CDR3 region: CASSPKQATATNEKLFF. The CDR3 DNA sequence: TGTGCCAGCTCACCAAAACAGGCGACCGCGACTAATGAAAAACTGTTTTTT.